A single sample is the source of the 8 T cell receptor beta chains below, sequenced in a study of blood T cell repertoires in COVID-19. The protocol was immunoSEQ multiplex PCR, while the TCRdb copy is restricted to in-frame clones and leaves out a portion. The sample lists around 250,000 clones, around 85% seen once, with approximately 5.1% in the top ten. Material for sequencing was peripheral blood. The origin of the receptors is a middle-aged man with active or convalescent COVID-19.

The rearrangement uses TRBV28 and TRBJ1-5; TRBD1 might be the D (5 bases). V lost 4 bases, J lost 4 bases, and 11 bases lay in between. CDR1 is MDHEN and CDR2 is SYDVKM in the germline V gene. The CDR3 length is 14 residues. The DNA for the CDR3 is TGTGCCAGCAGTTATTTGGGGGGGAATCAGCCCCAGCATTTT. Its protein product is CASSYLGGNQPQHF.

The V call is TRBV9, the J call TRBJ2-7; 9 bases are shared with TRBD2. After removal of 0 bases from V and 1 base from J, the junction contained 8 bases not matched to a gene. Germline values: CDR1 SGDLS, CDR2 YYNGEE. The CDR3 spans 17 residues. CDR3 sequence: CASSVVSGTSISYEQYF. CDR3 nucleotide sequence: TGTGCCAGCAGCGTAGTAAGTGGGACTAGCATATCCTACGAGCAGTACTTC.

The chain carries TRBV7-6 and TRBJ2-3; TRBD1 might be the D (6 bases). The V gene lost 1 base and the J gene lost 0 bases, with 23 bases spanning the gap. Looked up from germline, CDR1 is SGHVS and CDR2 is FNYEAQ. There are 20 residues in the CDR3. The CDR3 bases are TGTGCCAGCAGCTTAGGCATGGACAGTTTTCACTCCGCTAGCACAGATACGCAGTATTTT. This codes for CASSLGMDSFHSASTDTQYF.

This chain connects TRBV6-2 or TRBV6-3 to TRBJ1-1, with D tentatively TRBD1 (5 bases). Germline CDR1 and CDR2: MNHEY and SVGEGT. Trimming stripped 1 base from V and 4 bases from J, with 16 bases between. The CDR3 totals 16 residues. In DNA, the CDR3 is TGTGCCAGCAGTTACTTCCTGCGGGGGGGAAGCACTGAAGCTTTCTTT. This sequence encodes CASSYFLRGGSTEAFF.

The genes are TRBV10-2 and TRBJ2-7; 7 positions agree with TRBD1. The CDR3 is 13 amino acids. V shed 6 bases, J shed 2 bases, and the junction held 4 bases outside the gene matches. The germline V gene encodes CDR1 WSHSY and CDR2 SAAADI. CDR3 in amino acids: CASRGDSPYEQYF. The CDR3 nucleotides are TGCGCCAGCAGGGGGGACAGCCCCTACGAGCAGTACTTC.

This CDR3 reads CASSGALNTEAFF. The DNA of the CDR3 is TGTGCCAGTAGTGGAGCGTTGAACACTGAAGCTTTCTTT. The V call is TRBV19, the J call TRBJ1-1; no firm D call. This CDR3 has 13 residues. V shed 5 bases and J shed 0 bases, with 7 bases lying between them. Germline V gene sequence: CDR1 LNHDA, CDR2 SQIVND (reference sequence).

The J gene is TRBJ2-5, the V gene TRBV11-2; D unresolved. This CDR3 has 13 residues. V was pared by 6 bases and J by 5 bases, with 13 bases between. Looked up from germline, CDR1 is SGHAT and CDR2 is FQNNGV. The CDR3 spells CASSFPGGETQYF. CDR3 coding DNA: TGTGCCAGCAGTTTTCCTGGCGGTGAGACCCAGTACTTC. Together with reference TRBV11-2 and TRBJ2-5, the CDR3 gives the full variable domain: EAGVAQSPRYKIIEKRQSVAFWCNPISGHATLYWYQQILGQGPKLLIQFQNNGVVDDSQLPKDRFSAERLKGVDSTLKIQPAKLEDSAVYLCASSFPGGETQYFGPGTRLLVL.

The gene calls are TRBV19 and TRBJ1-2; D gene unclear. Germline-derived CDR1 and CDR2 are LNHDA and SQIVND (reference sequence). V was shortened by 3 bases and J by 1 base, with 39 bases between the two germline ends. This CDR3 contains 24 residues. The CDR3, as DNA: TGTGCCAGTAGTATCGGTGTCGGGAGTATGGTGTGGTTAGAACCCCCCGAGGATAACTATGGCTACACCTTC. Translated: CASSIGVGSMVWLEPPEDNYGYTF.